These 9 T cell receptor beta chains were sequenced from one sample in a study of T cell responses to AZD1222 COVID-19 vaccine. Only in-frame clones appear in the TCRdb table, and some are missing; sequencing was by immunoSEQ multiplex PCR. The data contain about 120,000 clones, 70% to 90% of them singletons. Here the sequenced sample was peripheral blood, taken on day 0 of AZD1222 vaccination. These receptors were collected from an adult in good health.

The chain is built from TRBV18 and TRBJ1-1; D not certain. The CDR3 is 12 residues long. Trimming took 4 bases from V and 11 from J, leaving 14 bases between them. Germline-derived CDR1 and CDR2 are KGHSH and LQKENI. CDR3 DNA sequence: TGTGCCAGCTCACAACGACTGGGAGATGCTTTCTTT. It encodes CASSQRLGDAFF.

J is TRBJ1-1 and V is TRBV18; a weak D match, TRBD1 (5 bases). CDR3 length equals 12 residues. Germline V gene lookup returns CDR1 KGHSH and CDR2 LQKENI. Deletions cut 6 bases from V and 12 bases from J, with 17 bases between. The CDR3 loop reads CASSADMLRTFF. CDR3 coding DNA: TGTGCCAGCTCGGCGGACATGTTGCGAACTTTCTTT.

V is TRBV4-2 and J is TRBJ2-7; TRBD2 matches at 15 bases. Per the germline V gene, CDR1 is LGHNA and CDR2 is YNFKEQ. The J segment lost 6 bases and the V segment lost 1 base, leaving 4 bases of the junction unmatched. This CDR3 contains 16 residues. CDR3: CASSQVPGLAGGEQYF. The CDR3 DNA is TGTGCCAGCAGCCAAGTCCCGGGACTAGCGGGAGGCGAGCAGTACTTC.

This sequence joins TRBV30 and TRBJ1-2, with D unclear. Germline CDR1 reads GTSNPN; CDR2 reads SVGIG (reference sequence). The CDR3 has 16 residues. The ends were cut back, 0 bases at V and 1 base at J, with 15 bases in the middle. Written as DNA, the CDR3 is TGTGCCTGGAGTGTACGGACGGCGGCTTTTAACTATGGCTACACCTTC. Translating gives CAWSVRTAAFNYGYTF.

The chain joins TRBV5-1 to TRBJ2-5; D unclear. Trimming shortened V by 0 bases and J by 1 base, and 7 bases separated the two germline ends. Germline values: CDR1 SGHRS, CDR2 YFSETQ. CDR3 length: 14 residues. The CDR3 sequence: CASSLVSVQETQYF. CDR3 DNA: TGCGCCAGCAGCTTGGTGTCAGTCCAAGAGACCCAGTACTTC.

The chain couples TRBV3-1 (or the pseudogene TRBV3-2) to TRBJ2-7, with D unclear. The CDR3 covers 13 residues. V lost 4 bases and J lost 3, with 10 bases in between. Germline V gives CDR1 LGHDT, CDR2 YNNKEL (reference sequence). In nucleotides, the CDR3 is TGTGCCAGCAGCCCAGGTCCTGGCTACGAGCAGTACTTC. Residues: CASSPGPGYEQYF.

This rearrangement joins TRBV9 to TRBJ1-1; the D gene is possibly TRBD1 (5 bases). Germline assignment: CDR1 SGDLS and CDR2 YYNGEE. The CDR3 contains 14 residues. The V end was cut by 0 bases, the J end by 6 bases, with 12 bases between. CDR3 bases: TGTGCCAGCAGCGTAGGACAGACAGTCCCTGAAGCTTTCTTT. This codes for CASSVGQTVPEAFF.

This clone was seen once. The chain joins TRBV5-1 to TRBJ1-4; D is possibly TRBD1 (5 bases). V was shortened by 3 bases and J by 8 bases, with 14 bases between the two germline ends. The CDR3 runs to 14 residues. From germline, CDR1 is SGHRS and CDR2 YFSETQ. The CDR3 DNA follows: TGCGCCAGCAGCTCCGACGGGGGTGAAGAAAAACTGTTTTTT. It yields the protein CASSSDGGEEKLFF.

The gene calls are TRBV5-1 and TRBJ1-1; D remains unclear. The V end lost 0 bases, the J end lost 1 base, and 10 bases lay between the germline ends. Per the germline V gene, CDR1 is SGHRS and CDR2 is YFSETQ. This CDR3 has 15 residues. CDR3 nucleotides: TGCGCCAGCAGCTTGGATTATAGGAGGAACACTGAAGCTTTCTTT. Its translation is CASSLDYRRNTEAFF.